These 9 T cell receptor beta chains were sequenced from one sample in a study of blood T cell repertoires in COVID-19. The table came from immunoSEQ multiplex PCR; TCRdb's copy has only in-frame clones and leaves some out. The sample carries about 190,000 clones, 70% to 90% recorded once. Source material: peripheral blood. The receptors here all came from a man aged 55-75 years with active or convalescent COVID-19.

This clone was counted once. J is TRBJ1-2 and V is TRBV3-1 (or the pseudogene TRBV3-2), with unresolved D. The germline CDR1 and CDR2 sequences are LGHDT and YNNKEL (reference sequence). Trimming removed 1 base at V and 4 bases at J, with 13 bases between. This CDR3 has 15 amino acids. Written as DNA, the CDR3 is TGTGCCAGCAGCCAAGCCGATCGGGGAATCTATGGCTACACCTTC. Protein product: CASSQADRGIYGYTF.

This clone was observed once. The junction departs from the called germline gene at one end, perhaps through a read error. V usage is TRBV10-3 and J usage is TRBJ2-3; 13 bases match TRBD2. This CDR3 is built from 18 residues. Germline-derived CDR1 and CDR2 are ENHRY and SYGVKD. The CDR3: CPISETSGGAGSSDTQYF. The CDR3, as DNA: TGTCCCATCAGCGAAACTAGCGGGGGGGCGGGGAGCTCAGATACGCAGTATTTT.

Only one count was recorded for this clone. The rearrangement links TRBV7-9 to TRBJ1-2, with a weak D call TRBD1 (5 bases). This CDR3 is built from 14 residues. Germline V CDR1 and CDR2: SEHNR, FQNEAQ (reference sequence). The ends were cut back, 2 bases at V and 11 bases at J, with 18 bases in the middle. CDR3 nucleotide sequence: TGTGCCAGCAGCTTATCGGGCGGGACCCTTCAATACACCTTC. Protein product: CASSLSGGTLQYTF.

This clone was seen just once. The V and J genes are TRBV3-1 (or the pseudogene TRBV3-2) and TRBJ1-6; the match to TRBD1 covers 8 bases. Losses at the gene ends were 4 bases for V and 5 bases for J; bases not matched to a gene: 7. This CDR3 has 16 residues. Germline values: CDR1 LGHDT, CDR2 YNNKEL (reference sequence). The CDR3 region is CASSPPWTGNNSPLHF. Here the CDR3 DNA reads TGTGCCAGCAGCCCCCCATGGACAGGGAATAATTCACCCCTCCACTTT.

The V call is TRBV7-3, the J call TRBJ1-2; no definite D call. The length of the CDR3 is 13 residues. V was trimmed by 5 bases and J by 4 bases, leaving 11 bases between them. CDR1 and CDR2 (germline): SGHTA, FQGTGA. This chain's CDR3 is CASSGPRFYGYTF. CDR3 sequence (DNA): TGTGCCAGCAGCGGGCCTCGCTTCTATGGCTACACCTTC. The full variable domain, completed using reference TRBV7-3 and TRBJ1-2, is GAGVSQTPSNKVTEKGKYVELRCDPISGHTALYWYRQSLGQGPEFLIYFQGTGAADDSGLPNDRFFAVRPEGSVSTLKIQRTERGDSAVYLCASSGPRFYGYTFGSGTRLTVV.

V and J are TRBV19 and TRBJ1-2; possible D gene TRBD1, 6 bases. The CDR3 runs to 15 residues. V was clipped by 6 bases and J by 2 bases, with 16 bases between them. CDR1 is LNHDA and CDR2 is SQIVND in the germline V gene (reference sequence). In nucleotides, the CDR3 is TGTGCCAGTAGCCCTGCGGGGGCCCAAAACTATGGCTACACCTTC. This codes for CASSPAGAQNYGYTF. The variable domain in full, with the rest retrieved from reference TRBV19 and TRBJ1-2, is DGGITQSPKYLFRKEGQNVTLSCEQNLNHDAMYWYRQDPGQGLRLIYYSQIVNDFQKGDIAEGYSVSREKKESFPLTVTSAQKNPTAFYLCASSPAGAQNYGYTFGSGTRLTVV.

The chain employs TRBV7-6 and TRBJ1-2; no definite D call. The germline V and J ends were trimmed by 1 base and 1 base, with 13 bases remaining between them. The CDR3 totals 16 residues. Germline V lookup: CDR1 SGHVS, CDR2 FNYEAQ. As DNA, the CDR3 is TGTGCCAGCAGCTTAGGGGGATCGGGAAATAACTATGGCTACACCTTC. The encoded protein is CASSLGGSGNNYGYTF.

This chain connects TRBV2 to TRBJ2-7; 7 positions agree with TRBD1. V was pared by 8 bases and J by 7 bases, with 11 bases of the junction left unmatched. The CDR3 runs 13 residues. The germline gives CDR1 SNHLY, CDR2 FYNNEI. The CDR3 sequence is CASDPGGQGEQYF. The CDR3 DNA follows: TGTGCCAGCGATCCAGGGGGTCAGGGGGAGCAGTACTTC.

The chain recombines TRBV4-1 with TRBJ2-2; TRBD2 matches 8 bases. The CDR3 covers 18 residues. J lost 2 bases, V lost 3 bases, and 11 bases had no gene match. In germline, CDR1 is MGHRA, CDR2 YSYEKL. The CDR3 spells CASSHLYERGPNTGELFF. The CDR3 DNA sequence: TGCGCCAGCAGCCACCTTTACGAGCGGGGGCCTAACACCGGGGAGCTGTTTTTT.